This T cell receptor (beta chain) was profiled in a study of T-cell reconstitution after alpha-beta-depleted transplantation in children (dated by TCRdb to about 2016). For the study in its entirety: T-cell immune reconstitution after TCRalphabeta/CD19-depleted allogeneic hematopoietic cell transplantation in children was quantitatively tracked in the study by means of TCR repertoire profiling. Overall study results and their limits: Apparently early alphabetaT-cell count recovery about two months after transplant reportedly relied on only several hundred rapidly expanded clones derived from non-depleted graft cells. Over the following months the frequencies of hyperexpanded clones went down, and after one year T-cell counts and TCRbeta diversity were mostly credited to newly produced T cells. In some patients, the high TCRbeta diversity seen at day 60 was put down to recipient T cells and intrathymic progenitors that had survived conditioning.

What this sample's treatment or condition label stands for: allogeneic hematopoietic cell transplantation with graft depleted of TCRalphabeta T cells and CD19 B cells. The children who served as transplant recipients had been given grafts of TCRalphabeta/CD19-depleted allogeneic hematopoietic cells. The germline V gene (reference sequence) specifies LGHDT as CDR1 and YNNKEL as CDR2. From V the trimming removes 6 bases and from J it removes 0 bases, while the gene matches leave 3 bases of the junction unaccounted for. Its CDR3 holds 15 amino acids, cysteine through phenylalanine. Only the CDR3 part of the read is kept: 45 bases, read in frame from the first base. Preparation of the library involved PCR. Sequenced on an Illumina HiSeq 2500. To normalize quantification of the TCRbeta repertoire, the TCR libraries were built with molecular barcoding that relied on unique molecular identifiers. The raw public data were reprocessed by TCRdb itself: fastp quality trimming at Q25, MiXCR clonotype calling, in-frame beta chains only. Rows matching on CDR3 protein sequence are summarized as one entry with the most common DNA and genes. The sample has about 150,000 distinct CDR3 sequences on record, around 10% of them singletons. Of the sample, approximately 13% is held by the ten largest clones.

In this sample, this clonotype turned up many times. There is no known antigen for this receptor. No base-level quality is on record; no much larger clone is a single base apart. The chain links TRBV3-1 with TRBJ2-5; TRBD2 lines up with 11 middle nucleotides. The TCR comes from a boy between 2 and 10 years old with acute myeloid leukemia, due to receive a stem cell transplant. Specimen: PBMCs, collected before TCRalphabeta/CD19-depleted stem cell transplant. The nucleotide sequence reads as follows: TGTGCCAGCAGAACTAGCGGGAGAAACCAAGAGACCCAGTACTTC. This codes for CASRTSGRNQETQYF.